These 5 T cell receptor beta chains were all obtained from the same sample, sequenced in a study of cytomegalovirus exposure and HLA in healthy donors. PCR was performed using 60 Vbeta and 13 Jbeta primers. The protocol was immunoSEQ multiplex PCR, while the TCRdb copy is restricted to in-frame clones and leaves out a portion. Of over 85,000 clones in the sample, roughly two thirds are singletons; the top ten hold over 3%. Sequencing was carried out using PBMCs. The receptors were sampled from a man aged 40-55 years in good health and CMV-seronegative.

This sequence joins TRBV18 and TRBJ1-6; tentatively, D is TRBD1 (5 bases). This CDR3 spans 14 amino acids. Germline V gives CDR1 KGHSH, CDR2 LQKENI. V lost 3 bases to trimming and J lost 5 bases, with 8 bases between them. For the CDR3, the DNA is TGTGCCAGCTCACCCGACAGAAATAATTCACCCCTCCACTTT. This encodes CASSPDRNNSPLHF.

The chain joins TRBV10-3 to TRBJ2-6; D is unclear. CDR3 length: 15 amino acids. With 6 bases removed from V and 0 bases from J, the gap between germline ends came to 9 bases. CDR1 and CDR2 from the germline V gene are ENHRY and SYGVKD. The CDR3 region has the DNA TGTGCCATCAGCAAACTGAGCTCTGGGGCCAACGTCCTGACTTTC. Translating it yields CAISKLSSGANVLTF.

The CDR3 DNA follows: TGTGCCAGCAGCTTAGCGCAGGGTGAAGAGACCCAGTACTTC. Its translation is CASSLAQGEETQYF. The rearrangement links TRBV7-7 to TRBJ2-5; D possibly corresponds to TRBD1 (5 bases). Germline V gene lookup returns CDR1 SSHAT and CDR2 FNYEAQ (reference sequence). This CDR3 is 14 amino acids long. Trimming removed 0 bases from V and 3 bases from J, with 8 bases in between.

This clone has only one observation. The V and J genes are TRBV19 and TRBJ1-5, with 7 nucleotides matching TRBD1. This CDR3 has 14 amino acids. With V trimmed by 8 bases and J by 3 bases, 7 bases remained unmatched. CDR1 LNHDA and CDR2 SQIVND come from the germline V gene (reference sequence). The CDR3 nucleotides read TGTGCCAGTCTGGGACAGCAGATCAATCAGCCCCAGCATTTT. Translated, it gives CASLGQQINQPQHF.

This clone came up once. This chain links TRBV6-6 with TRBJ2-7, with a tentative D call TRBD2 (5 bases). This CDR3 contains 11 residues. The ends were cut back, 6 bases at V and 2 bases at J, with 5 bases in the middle. Germline V CDR1 and CDR2: MNHNY, SVGAGI (reference sequence). CDR3 DNA sequence: TGTGCCAGCAGCGGGGCCTACGAGCAGTACTTC. Protein: CASSGAYEQYF.